This T cell receptor (beta chain) was retrieved from a study of cytomegalovirus exposure and HLA in healthy donors (dated by TCRdb to the late 2010s). Study-level background: According to an earlier analysis of several hundred of the donors, about 180 million T cells yielded some 110 million unique TCR beta sequences and less than 300 Gb of sequence data. Approximately 310 gigabases of sequencing data and around 80 million unique TCR sequences made up an early release that covered about 640 HLA-typed donors. The genetic ancestry cluster associated with self-reported Caucasian donors included 65% to 90% of the approximately 400 genotyped donors. The study was designed to test whether signatures of past pathogen exposure could be identified by cataloging public T cell receptors. The T cell repertoires of about 700 subjects were profiled by immunosequencing and related to cytomegalovirus serostatus. A separate validation cohort of roughly 130 different subjects was used in addition to the roughly 720-subject first cohort. The study combined high-throughput TCR immunosequencing, statistical association of individual TCRs with disease status, and machine learning to predict cytomegalovirus infection status. A later analysis re-examined previously published TCR beta repertoires from about 700 donors and added high-resolution HLA genotyping to investigate patterns of TCR occurrence. Rather than using new phenotypic data, the later analysis identified candidate immune exposures from TCR beta sequences and from how often those sequences occurred across donors. To decide whether each TCR beta V gene segment behaved as functional or pseudogenic, an earlier analysis of approximately 600 of the donors relied on high-throughput TCR beta sequencing. Donor age, sex, ethnicity and CMV serostatus were compiled together with the repertoire data. In a later genetic analysis, genome-wide SNP genotypes for about three fifths of the 666 donors were used, and that subset was treated as a discovery cohort. Every discovery cohort repertoire had been produced on one sequencing platform. Both class I and class II loci were covered by HLA typing, at four-digit resolution. The number of donors typed differed by locus, with about 629-630 for A, B, C, DRB1 and DQB1, around 500 for DQA1, under 610 for DPA1, and around 430 for DPB1. Because of strong linkage in the cohort, roughly five DR-DQ haplotypes were treated as single units for association and clustering. On average, around 240,000 unique TCR beta nucleotide sequences were sequenced per donor among a few hundred genotyped donors of the cohort, with roughly 20% of those sequences being non-productive. General study outcomes and caveats: Because counts were too low, more than 15 rarely observed V segments, including chromosome 9 orphons, were left out of the earlier analysis of some 640 of the donors. It was suggested by the authors that the approach could potentially be generalized to other disease states and immunological phenotypes. According to a later analysis, most CMV-associated TCR beta chains appeared to be HLA-restricted, and the HLA associations seemed to be driven largely by CMV exposure. A later genetic analysis reported fewer N-insertions in productive TCRs among donors in an Asian-associated ancestry cluster than the roughly 700-donor mean. The cohort was sequenced for TCR beta chains only, and without alpha or paired-chain data the features that could be detected were limited. In an earlier analysis of 450 to 750 of the donors, most TCR beta V segments appeared in productive rearrangements about 90% or about 30% of the time, broadly matching IMGT annotations. In a later analysis, HLA-associated TCR beta chains were found to be more clonally expanded and to have lower generation probabilities than equally common non-associated chains. A later analysis reported that several top co-occurrence clusters appeared linked to parvovirus B19, influenza, CMV and Epstein-Barr virus. In a later genetic analysis, a missense DCLRE1C variant was associated with V-gene and J-gene trimming of TCR beta chains, and the association was replicated in an independent cohort. Some IMGT-functional V segments, including TRBV6-2 and TRBV6-3, could not be told apart with the 87-base-pair reads, so those segments were excluded. In vitro tests confirmed that three of the cytomegalovirus-associated TCR beta chains recognize cytomegalovirus antigens. Assigning TCR associations to individual alleles was difficult when HLA alleles, especially DR and DQ, strongly co-occurred. A further reported finding was that TCR beta sequences accurately predicted the HLA-A and HLA-B alleles for most subjects in the first cohort. A cluster of highly shared sequence variants was judged likely to be a technical artifact of the sequencing pipeline. Presence/absence analyses assumed roughly uniform sequencing depth across donors, an assumption that may not hold. A total of 150 or so TCR beta chains were listed by the study as associated with cytomegalovirus. At a false discovery rate of 0.05, a later analysis linked under 20,000 TCR beta sequences to specific HLA alleles. Correlated functional status among segregating V segments might reflect linkage disequilibrium, but an unknown experimental factor could not be ruled out. In a later analysis, TCR association rates were found to vary across HLA loci, with the most associated TCRs seen for DRB1 alleles and the fewest for HLA-C alleles. Because HLA typing was missing for some donors at each locus, association tests included only the typed subset. Most TCR sequences were seen in very few donors, while some public TCRs were found in many individuals. The classifier was reported to diagnose cytomegalovirus status with high specificity and sensitivity in both the original cohort and the validation cohort. The only immune exposure information available for the cohort was CMV serostatus.

With regard to this clone: Which antigen it targets is not known. No clone much larger than this one lies a single base away; base qualities are absent.

Reading the germline V gene gives CDR1 SGHAT and CDR2 FQNNGV. The CDR3 contains 13 residues, cysteine and phenylalanine counted. The read is trimmed to its CDR3 DNA, 39 bases read in frame from base 1. V loses 3 bases of germline sequence and J loses 5 bases, and the interval between the two ends is 8 bases. In total, fewer than 750 healthy bone marrow donors made up the cohort. Cohort members were all nominally healthy when sampled, although unrecorded immune exposures were likely present. The donor tested CMV seronegative and was one of the 352 seronegative cohort members. Every donor gave a peripheral blood sample, and the peripheral blood mononuclear cells from that sample were used for TCR beta sequencing. The Qiagen DNeasy Blood Extraction Kit was used to extract genomic DNA from the blood cell samples. Libraries were made using the immunoSEQ multiplex PCR assay. A mixture of 60 forward primers for TCR Vbeta segments and 13 reverse primers for TCR Jbeta segments was used in the multiplex PCR. Amplification of the CDR3 region of rearranged TCR beta genes was performed with a multiplex PCR assay on genomic DNA. The Illumina HiSeq System was used to sequence the amplified TCR beta libraries as 87-base-pair reads. From the authors' description of their analysis: A later analysis tallied about 77 million unique TCR beta chains across the 666 repertoires, and some 10 million of those chains were shared by two or more donors. To remove PCR and sequencing errors, raw reads were error-corrected and collapsed into unique sequences using a nearest-neighbor algorithm that merged closely related sequences. CDR3 sequences were aligned to IMGT reference sequences to assign V, D and J gene segments. For a sequence to be retained, at least a six-nucleotide match to both a V gene segment and a J gene segment was required. Rearrangements were classified as productive when the CDR3 lacked stop codons and remained in frame with V and J, and all other rearrangements were classified as non-productive. CDR3 was defined by IMGT convention, running from the second conserved V-encoded cysteine to the conserved J-encoded phenylalanine. In an earlier analysis of approximately 590 of the donors, sequences lacking an unambiguous match to a single V gene segment were excluded. In an earlier analysis of roughly 600 of the donors, a V segment was called functional when productive rearrangements were above 56.7%, and segregating when the standard deviation between donors exceeded 5%. A statistical classification framework was built for diagnosing cytomegalovirus status from the catalog of TCR beta chain sequences. V and J gene assignment, in a later analysis, came from comparing TCR nucleotide sequences with IMGT/GENE-DB human TR gene sequences. The TCRdist pipeline was used in a later analysis to assign CDR3 sequences and most-parsimonious VDJ recombination scenarios. In a later analysis, every TCR beta chain was defined by the combination of its CDR3 amino acid sequence and its V-gene family, and reads without a unique V-gene family were dropped. A later analysis removed several hundred highly shared, low-generation-probability nucleotide sequences to deal with suspected cross-contamination and a sequencing artifact. A later analysis calculated a clonal expansion index for each public chain from normalized within-repertoire ranks of inferred template counts. In a later analysis, generation probabilities were computed using a VDJ recombination model fitted to out-of-frame rearrangements, and the results were checked against IGoR. Hypergeometric tests were used in a later analysis to score TCR-TCR, TCR-HLA and TCR-CMV co-occurrence, with a repertoire-size bias correction applied to the TCR pairs. A later analysis estimated false discovery rates by permuting HLA or CMV assignments 20 times. In a later analysis, co-occurring TCRs were grouped using DBSCAN, and TCRdist sequence similarity was added for clustering within HLA-allele-positive subsets. Repertoires with fewer than 30,000 or more than 120,000 public chains were left out of co-occurrence clustering, as were several repertoires with anomalous nucleotide sharing. Held by TCRdb, this immuneACCESS table contains in-frame sequences only and omits some clones. Under half of the omission traces to an unresolved V gene where checked; the cause of the rest is unknown. The V and J calls and clone size were taken over from that table, and D and trimming were inferred from the DNA. The sample records 70,000 to 95,000 clones, around 80% of which are singletons. Of the sample, around 2% is held by the ten largest clones.

The sequence was obtained from a man aged 18 to 30 in good health and CMV-seronegative. Sequencing used PBMCs. The chain is assembled from TRBV11-2 and TRBJ1-5; the D gene is perhaps TRBD1, on 5 matching bases. The CDR3: CASSFKGDQPQHF. The nucleotide sequence is given as TGTGCCAGCAGCTTTAAAGGGGATCAGCCCCAGCATTTT.